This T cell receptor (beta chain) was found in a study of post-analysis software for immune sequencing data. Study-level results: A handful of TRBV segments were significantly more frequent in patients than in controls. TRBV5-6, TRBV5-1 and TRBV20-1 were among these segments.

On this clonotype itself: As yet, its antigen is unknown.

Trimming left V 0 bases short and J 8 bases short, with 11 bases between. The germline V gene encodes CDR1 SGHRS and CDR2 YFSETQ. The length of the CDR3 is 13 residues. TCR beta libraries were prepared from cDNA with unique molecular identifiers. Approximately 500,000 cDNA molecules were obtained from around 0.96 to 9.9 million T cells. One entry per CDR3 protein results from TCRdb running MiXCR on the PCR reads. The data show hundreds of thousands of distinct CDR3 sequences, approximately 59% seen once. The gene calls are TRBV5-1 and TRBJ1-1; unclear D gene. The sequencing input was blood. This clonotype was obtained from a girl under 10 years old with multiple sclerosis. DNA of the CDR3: TGCGCCAGCAGCTTGGGGGAAAGACGGGAAGCTTTCTTT. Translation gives CASSLGERREAFF. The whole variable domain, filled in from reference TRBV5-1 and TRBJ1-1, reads KAGVTQTPRYLIKTRGQQVTLSCSPISGHRSVSWYQQTPGQGLQFLFEYFSETQRNKGNFPGRFSGRQFSNSRSEMNVSTLELGDSALYLCASSLGERREAFFGQGTRLTVV.